This entry describes one T cell receptor beta chain. The antigen is not known. The data derive from a study of cytomegalovirus exposure and HLA in healthy donors. The overall study: The Caucasian-associated ancestry cluster held about 80% of a few hundred genotyped donors.

The V gene's germline CDR1 is SGHTA and CDR2 FQGNSA. J gave up 7 bases and V 3 bases, and 0 bases lay outside the gene matches. The length of the CDR3 is 12 residues. The PCR had 60 Vbeta and 13 Jbeta primers. Some clones are missing from TCRdb's copy, which holds only in-frame ones; the method was immunoSEQ multiplex PCR. This sample yields 100,000 to 150,000 clones, of which approximately 87% are seen a single time; 20% belongs to the top ten. The study's findings and limits: A later look showed TCR association rates differing by HLA locus, highest for DRB1 and lowest for HLA-C. A later analysis found most CMV-associated TCR beta chains apparently HLA-restricted.

Sequencing was performed on PBMCs. The rearrangement uses TRBV7-2 and TRBJ1-5, with 7 bases lining up with TRBD1. The clonotype comes from a man younger than 35 in good health and CMV-seropositive. The CDR3 DNA sequence: TGTGCCAGCAGCTTGGACAGGCAGCCCCAGCATTTT. Its translation: CASSLDRQPQHF.